A selection of T cell receptor beta chains follows, all from one sample in a study of response to subunit inactivated influenza vaccine. TCRdb re-called the RT-PCR reads through MiXCR, storing one row per CDR3 protein. The sample carries approximately 250,000 distinct CDR3 sequences, more than 10% recorded once. The material sequenced was non-naive T cells sorted from PBMCs, taken approximately 15 days before vaccination. The source is a man aged 50-60 years who received an inactivated influenza vaccine. CDR3s include the opening cysteine and the closing phenylalanine or tryptophan. D genes are given only for firm matches. The listing skips clone size in some rows; elsewhere it reads once, few, many or a size class.

V gene: TRBV28; D gene: .; clone size: .; J gene: TRBJ1-1; CDR3 protein: CASSTHRDMNTEAFF; CDR3 DNA: TGTGCCAGCAGTACGCACCGGGACATGAACACTGAAGCTTTCTTT
V gene: TRBV19; D gene: TRBD1; clone size: .; J gene: TRBJ1-6; CDR3 protein: CASRQGDNNSPLHF; CDR3 DNA: TGTGCCTCTCGACAGGGGGATAATAATTCACCCCTCCACTTT
V gene: TRBV2; D gene: TRBD1; clone size: few; J gene: TRBJ2-7; CDR3 protein: CASSENPTGAYEQYF; CDR3 DNA: TGTGCCAGCAGTGAAAACCCGACAGGGGCCTACGAGCAGTACTTC
V gene: TRBV18; D gene: .; clone size: .; J gene: TRBJ2-5; CDR3 protein: CASSPPVTQETQYF; CDR3 DNA: TGTGCCAGCTCACCGCCAGTCACGCAAGAGACCCAGTACTTC
V gene: TRBV4-2; D gene: .; clone size: many; J gene: TRBJ2-5; CDR3 protein: CASSLMGGQGQETQYF; CDR3 DNA: TGTGCCAGCAGCCTCATGGGCGGACAAGGACAAGAGACCCAGTACTTC
V gene: TRBV30; D gene: .; clone size: .; J gene: TRBJ2-5; CDR3 protein: CAWSDPRRGSETQYF; CDR3 DNA: TGTGCCTGGAGTGACCCCCGTAGGGGGTCGGAGACCCAGTACTTC
V gene: TRBV5-1; D gene: TRBD1; clone size: many; J gene: TRBJ2-2; CDR3 protein: CASSQSPQGANGELFF; CDR3 DNA: TGCGCCAGCAGCCAAAGCCCGCAGGGGGCTAACGGGGAGCTGTTTTTT
V gene: TRBV27; D gene: .; clone size: .; J gene: TRBJ2-3; CDR3 protein: CASGGLNRADTQYF; CDR3 DNA: TGTGCCAGCGGGGGACTTAATAGGGCAGATACGCAGTATTTT
V gene: TRBV5-1; D gene: .; clone size: few; J gene: TRBJ2-5; CDR3 protein: CASSLEGGRARETQYF; CDR3 DNA: TGCGCCAGCAGCTTGGAAGGTGGACGGGCTAGGGAGACCCAGTACTTC
V gene: TRBV11-2; D gene: .; clone size: few; J gene: TRBJ2-2; CDR3 protein: CASSLRGSRENTGELFF; CDR3 DNA: TGTGCCAGCAGCTTACGTGGCAGCCGAGAAAACACCGGGGAGCTGTTTTTT
V gene: TRBV10-1; D gene: .; clone size: .; J gene: TRBJ2-7; CDR3 protein: CASRGYEQYF; CDR3 DNA: TGCGCCAGCAGAGGGTACGAGCAGTACTTC
V gene: TRBV5-5; D gene: .; clone size: .; J gene: TRBJ1-1; CDR3 protein: CASSYQEGRTEAFF; CDR3 DNA: TGTGCCAGCAGCTACCAAGAAGGTCGCACTGAAGCTTTCTTT
V gene: TRBV20-1; D gene: .; clone size: few; J gene: TRBJ2-3; CDR3 protein: CSARRSRDGDTQYF; CDR3 DNA: TGCAGTGCTAGAAGGTCTCGGGACGGAGATACGCAGTATTTT
V gene: TRBV5-4; D gene: TRBD2; clone size: few; J gene: TRBJ2-1; CDR3 protein: CASSSTSGKWNEQFF; CDR3 DNA: TGTGCCAGCAGCTCGACTAGCGGGAAGTGGAATGAGCAGTTCTTC
V gene: TRBV14; D gene: .; clone size: .; J gene: TRBJ2-1; CDR3 protein: CASSQGRAEQFF; CDR3 DNA: TGTGCCAGCAGCCAAGGGCGAGCAGAGCAGTTCTTC
V gene: TRBV12-3/TRBV12-4; D gene: .; clone size: .; J gene: TRBJ2-1; CDR3 protein: CASRLLGEQFF; CDR3 DNA: TGTGCCAGCAGGCTTCTAGGTGAGCAGTTCTTC
V gene: TRBV4-2; D gene: TRBD2; clone size: many; J gene: TRBJ2-5; CDR3 protein: CASSPGLAGEETQYF; CDR3 DNA: TGTGCCAGCAGCCCTGGACTAGCGGGAGAAGAGACCCAGTACTTC
V gene: TRBV15; D gene: .; clone size: .; J gene: TRBJ2-3; CDR3 protein: CATSRRRENGDTQYF; CDR3 DNA: TGTGCCACCAGCAGAAGACGGGAGAACGGAGATACGCAGTATTTT
V gene: TRBV11-2; D gene: .; clone size: many; J gene: TRBJ1-2; CDR3 protein: CASSSDGNRGYTF; CDR3 DNA: TGTGCCAGCAGCTCAGACGGGAATCGCGGCTACACCTTC
V gene: TRBV11-2; D gene: .; clone size: .; J gene: TRBJ2-5; CDR3 protein: CASSPQSRKETQYF; CDR3 DNA: TGTGCCAGCAGCCCTCAGTCTCGCAAAGAGACCCAGTACTTC
V gene: TRBV10-3; D gene: TRBD1; clone size: .; J gene: TRBJ2-5; CDR3 protein: CAIGLTGEETQYF; CDR3 DNA: TGTGCCATCGGGTTGACAGGGGAAGAGACCCAGTACTTC
V gene: TRBV6-5; D gene: .; clone size: .; J gene: TRBJ2-7; CDR3 protein: CASSYDSRSSYEQYF; CDR3 DNA: TGTGCCAGCAGTTACGACAGTAGGAGCTCCTACGAGCAGTACTTC
V gene: TRBV7-2; D gene: .; clone size: .; J gene: TRBJ1-1; CDR3 protein: CASSPGRMNTEAFF; CDR3 DNA: TGTGCCAGCAGCCCTGGACGGATGAACACTGAAGCTTTCTTT
V gene: TRBV5-1; D gene: .; clone size: few; J gene: TRBJ2-7; CDR3 protein: CASSLGELDSYEQYF; CDR3 DNA: TGCGCCAGCAGCCTTGGAGAGCTAGACTCATACGAGCAGTACTTC
V gene: TRBV20-1; D gene: .; clone size: few; J gene: TRBJ2-1; CDR3 protein: CSARGVTGQLSNEQFF; CDR3 DNA: TGCAGTGCTAGAGGGGTAACAGGGCAACTCTCCAATGAGCAGTTCTTC
V gene: TRBV19; D gene: .; clone size: .; J gene: TRBJ1-6; CDR3 protein: CASSSGRIRGSPLHF; CDR3 DNA: TGTGCCAGTAGTTCAGGCCGAATCAGGGGTTCACCCCTCCACTTT